These T cell receptor beta chains were read from a single sample in a study of blood T cell repertoires in COVID-19. Some clones are missing from TCRdb's copy, which holds only in-frame ones; the method was immunoSEQ multiplex PCR. The data contain some 110,000 clones, around 86% of them seen just once; the ten biggest clones take up 4% to 5.5%. Sequences were obtained from peripheral blood. The receptors stem from a man in his forties with acute or convalescent COVID-19. CDR3s include the opening cysteine and the closing phenylalanine or tryptophan. Each record gives: D gene, V gene, clone size, J gene, CDR3 DNA, CDR3 protein. A D gene is named only where the DNA matches it firmly. A clone size is listed for some rows: how often the clone was seen (once, few, many), or a class if it is expanded.

D gene: NA; V gene: TRBV6-5; clone size: NA; J gene: TRBJ2-1; CDR3 DNA: TGTGCCAGCCACCCTGGCAACTACAATGAGCAGTTCTTC; CDR3 protein: CASHPGNYNEQFF
D gene: TRBD1; V gene: TRBV9; clone size: NA; J gene: TRBJ1-1; CDR3 DNA: TGTGCCAGCAGCCGACAGGGACAGAACACTGAAGCTTTCTTT; CDR3 protein: CASSRQGQNTEAFF
D gene: NA; V gene: TRBV6-1; clone size: NA; J gene: TRBJ2-7; CDR3 DNA: TGTGCCAGCAGTGAATACGGTCAGGGGTTCTCCTACGAGCAGTACTTC; CDR3 protein: CASSEYGQGFSYEQYF
D gene: NA; V gene: TRBV3-1/TRBV3-2; clone size: NA; J gene: TRBJ2-1; CDR3 DNA: TGTGCCAGCAGCCAAGATAGTCGCCTATACAATGAGCAGTTCTTC; CDR3 protein: CASSQDSRLYNEQFF
D gene: TRBD1; V gene: TRBV9; clone size: once; J gene: TRBJ2-4; CDR3 DNA: TGTGCCAGCAGCGAGACAGGGGGCGCGTCCAAAAACATTCAGTACTTC; CDR3 protein: CASSETGGASKNIQYF
D gene: NA; V gene: TRBV3-1/TRBV3-2; clone size: NA; J gene: TRBJ1-3; CDR3 DNA: TGTGCCAGCAGCCAGGTGAGCTCTGGAAACACCATATATTTT; CDR3 protein: CASSQVSSGNTIYF
D gene: TRBD1; V gene: TRBV6-2/TRBV6-3; clone size: NA; J gene: TRBJ1-6; CDR3 DNA: TGTGCCAGCAGTTACCGGCAGGGGGCGCGATCACCCCTCCACTTT; CDR3 protein: CASSYRQGARSPLHF
D gene: NA; V gene: TRBV3-1/TRBV3-2; clone size: NA; J gene: TRBJ1-4; CDR3 DNA: TGTGCCAGCAGCCAAACCTTGGGGAGTGAAAAACTGTTTTTT; CDR3 protein: CASSQTLGSEKLFF
D gene: TRBD1; V gene: TRBV9; clone size: NA; J gene: TRBJ2-7; CDR3 DNA: TGTGCCAGCAGCCCGACCGGGACAGGGGGCGAGCAGTACTTC; CDR3 protein: CASSPTGTGGEQYF
D gene: NA; V gene: TRBV19; clone size: once; J gene: TRBJ2-7; CDR3 DNA: TGTGCCAGTCACCCAAATGACAGAAACTACGAGCAGTACTTC; CDR3 protein: CASHPNDRNYEQYF
D gene: NA; V gene: TRBV24-1; clone size: NA; J gene: TRBJ1-2; CDR3 DNA: TGTGCCACCAGTGACCCAGGGTATGGCTACACCTTC; CDR3 protein: CATSDPGYGYTF
D gene: NA; V gene: TRBV6-1; clone size: NA; J gene: TRBJ1-1; CDR3 DNA: TGTGCCAGCAGTGAAGCCGTAGGAGGGACCACTGAAGCTTTCTTT; CDR3 protein: CASSEAVGGTTEAFF
D gene: TRBD1; V gene: TRBV4-3; clone size: few; J gene: TRBJ1-1; CDR3 DNA: TGCGCCAGCAGCCATGCGTGGACAGGGACGAACACTGAAGCTTTCTTT; CDR3 protein: CASSHAWTGTNTEAFF
D gene: NA; V gene: TRBV5-4; clone size: NA; J gene: TRBJ1-2; CDR3 DNA: TGTGCCAGCAGCTTGGCAGGGCCTAACTATGGCTACACCTTC; CDR3 protein: CASSLAGPNYGYTF
D gene: TRBD1; V gene: TRBV19; clone size: NA; J gene: TRBJ1-1; CDR3 DNA: TGTGCCAGCGCAGGGGGTACCACTGAAGCTTTCTTT; CDR3 protein: CASAGGTTEAFF
D gene: TRBD1; V gene: TRBV7-9; clone size: NA; J gene: TRBJ1-1; CDR3 DNA: TGTGCCAGCAGCTTAAGACAGGGTCCGAGCACTGAAGCTTTCTTT; CDR3 protein: CASSLRQGPSTEAFF
D gene: TRBD1; V gene: TRBV19; clone size: NA; J gene: TRBJ2-5; CDR3 DNA: TGTGCCAGTAGTATAGGCCGACAGGGGGGAGAGACCCAGTACTTC; CDR3 protein: CASSIGRQGGETQYF